Sequencing of this T cell receptor beta chain was carried out in a study of T cells after yellow fever vaccination. It was through 5'RACE template switching that TCR cDNA was made, with a universal primer site and UMIs added. TCRdb re-called the 5' RACE reads with MiXCR, one entry per CDR3 protein. Here the sample spans about 340,000 distinct CDR3 sequences, under 15% being singletons. This clonotype was detected many times. This TCR came from a man in his late teens or twenties who received the YFV17D yellow fever vaccine. The starting material was CD4+ T cells sorted from PBMCs, obtained 15 days after the yellow fever booster vaccination.

The CDR3 protein is CSVYLRDAPGEQYF. The CDR3 nucleotides read TGCAGCGTATACCTCCGGGACGCCCCGGGAGAGCAGTACTTC. The chain has TRBV29-1 and TRBJ2-7; the D gene could be TRBD1 or TRBD2 (5 bases each). The CDR3 consists of 14 residues. CDR1 and CDR2 from the germline V gene are SQVTM and ANQGSEA. Trimming removed 6 bases from V and 7 bases from J, with 22 bases in between.